This TCR beta chain was captured in a study of T cells after yellow fever vaccination. V gave up 4 bases and J gave up 8 bases; unmatched junction bases: 7. Looked up from germline, CDR1 is LGHNA and CDR2 is YSLEER. The CDR3 length is 13 residues. TCRdb itself ran the 5' RACE reads through MiXCR, one entry per CDR3 protein. Among hundreds of thousands of distinct CDR3 sequences listed, under 15% were seen once. The receptor was derived from a man aged 18 to 30 who received the YFV17D yellow fever vaccine. This specimen consisted of CD4+ T cells sorted from PBMCs, obtained 15 days after the yellow fever booster vaccination. This chain uses TRBV4-3 with TRBJ1-2; 7 nucleotides line up with TRBD1. CDR3 in DNA: TGCGCCAGCAGCCCCAGGGGGGGGCGCGGCTACACCTTC. Translation gives CASSPRGGRGYTF.